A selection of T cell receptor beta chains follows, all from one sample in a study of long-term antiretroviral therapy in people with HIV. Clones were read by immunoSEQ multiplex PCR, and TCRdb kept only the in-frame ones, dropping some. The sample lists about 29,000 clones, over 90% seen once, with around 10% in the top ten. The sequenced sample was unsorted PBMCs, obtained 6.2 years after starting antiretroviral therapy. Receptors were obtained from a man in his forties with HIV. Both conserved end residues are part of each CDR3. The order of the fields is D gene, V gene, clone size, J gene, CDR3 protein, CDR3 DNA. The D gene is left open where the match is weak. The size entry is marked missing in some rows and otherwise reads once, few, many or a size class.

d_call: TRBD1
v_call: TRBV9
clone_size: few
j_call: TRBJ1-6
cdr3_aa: CASSARQGENSPLHF
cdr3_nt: TGTGCCAGCAGCGCCCGACAGGGAGAGAATTCACCCCTCCACTTT

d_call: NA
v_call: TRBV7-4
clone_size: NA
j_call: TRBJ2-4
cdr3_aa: CASTTNDIAKNIQYF
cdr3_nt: TGTGCCAGCACCACCAACGATATAGCCAAAAACATTCAGTACTTC

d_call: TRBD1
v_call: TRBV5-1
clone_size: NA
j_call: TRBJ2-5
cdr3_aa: CASRRTGEETQYF
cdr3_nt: TGCGCCAGCAGACGGACAGGGGAAGAGACCCAGTACTTC

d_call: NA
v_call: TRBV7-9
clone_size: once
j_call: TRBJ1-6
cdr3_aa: CASSLDQLLENSPLHF
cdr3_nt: TGTGCCAGCAGCTTAGATCAACTTCTAGAGAATTCACCCCTCCACTTT

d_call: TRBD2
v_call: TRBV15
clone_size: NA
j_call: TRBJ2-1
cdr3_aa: CATSKPGLAGVSYNEQFF
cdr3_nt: TGTGCCACCAGCAAACCGGGACTAGCGGGAGTCTCCTACAATGAGCAGTTCTTC

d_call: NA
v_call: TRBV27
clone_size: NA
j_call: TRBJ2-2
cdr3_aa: CASTPPGFSGELFF
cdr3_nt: TGTGCCAGCACTCCCCCGGGCTTCTCCGGGGAGCTGTTTTTT

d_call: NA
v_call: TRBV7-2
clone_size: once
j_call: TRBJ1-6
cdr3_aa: CASLERGFSNSPLHF
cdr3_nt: TGTGCCAGCCTCGAAAGGGGGTTTTCTAATTCACCCCTCCACTTT

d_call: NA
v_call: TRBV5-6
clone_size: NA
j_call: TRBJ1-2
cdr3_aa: CASSLAGLNYGYTF
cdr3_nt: TGTGCCAGCAGCTTGGCCGGGTTAAACTATGGCTACACCTTC

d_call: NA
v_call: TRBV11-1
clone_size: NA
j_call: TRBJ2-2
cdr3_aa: CASAIIPGTGELFF
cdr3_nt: TGTGCCAGCGCTATCATCCCGGGGACCGGGGAGCTGTTTTTT

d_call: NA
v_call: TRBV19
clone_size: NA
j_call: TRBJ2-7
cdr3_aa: CASSYGGLYEQYF
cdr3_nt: TGTGCCAGTAGTTACGGCGGCCTATACGAGCAGTACTTC

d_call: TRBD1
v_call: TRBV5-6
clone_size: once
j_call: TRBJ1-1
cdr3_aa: CASSLQGVTNTEAFF
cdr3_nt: TGTGCCAGCAGCTTGCAGGGGGTTACGAACACTGAAGCTTTCTTT

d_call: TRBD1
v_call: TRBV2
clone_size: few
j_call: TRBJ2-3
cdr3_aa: CARGTEPTDTQYF
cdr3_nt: TGTGCCAGGGGGACAGAACCCACAGATACGCAGTATTTT

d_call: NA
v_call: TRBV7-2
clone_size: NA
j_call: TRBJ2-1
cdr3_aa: CASSLRDVSYNEQFF
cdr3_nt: TGTGCCAGCAGCTTACGAGACGTCTCCTACAATGAGCAGTTCTTC

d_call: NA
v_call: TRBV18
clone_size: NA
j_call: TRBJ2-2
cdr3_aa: CASSLPGELFF
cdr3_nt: TGTGCCAGCTCACTCCCAGGGGAGCTGTTTTTT

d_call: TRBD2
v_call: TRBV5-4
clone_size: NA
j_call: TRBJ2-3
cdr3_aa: CASSLSLAGDTQYF
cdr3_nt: TGTGCCAGCAGCTTGTCGCTAGCGGGGGATACGCAGTATTTT

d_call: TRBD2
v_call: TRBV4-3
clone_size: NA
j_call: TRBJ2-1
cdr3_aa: CASSQDTRTSGRDEQFF
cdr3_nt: TGCGCCAGCAGCCAAGATACAAGGACTAGCGGGAGAGATGAGCAGTTCTTC

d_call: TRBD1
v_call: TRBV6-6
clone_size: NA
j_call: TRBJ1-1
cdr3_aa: CASINRQGYNTEAFF
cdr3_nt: TGTGCCAGCATCAACAGACAGGGGTATAACACTGAAGCTTTCTTT

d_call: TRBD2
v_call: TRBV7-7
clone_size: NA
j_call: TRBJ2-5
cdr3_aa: CASSEGLAGETQYF
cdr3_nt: TGTGCCAGCAGCGAAGGACTAGCCGGCGAGACCCAGTACTTC

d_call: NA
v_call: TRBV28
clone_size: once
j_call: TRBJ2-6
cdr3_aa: CASKYSGANVLTF
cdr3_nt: TGTGCCAGCAAGTACTCTGGGGCCAACGTCCTGACTTTC

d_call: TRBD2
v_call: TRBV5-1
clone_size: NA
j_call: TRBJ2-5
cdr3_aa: CASDRGGGETQYF
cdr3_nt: TGCGCCAGCGACCGGGGGGGCGGAGAGACCCAGTACTTC

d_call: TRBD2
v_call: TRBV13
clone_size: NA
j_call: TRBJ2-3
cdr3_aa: CASSSGLAGGDTQYF
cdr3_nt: TGTGCCAGCAGCTCCGGACTAGCGGGAGGTGATACGCAGTATTTT

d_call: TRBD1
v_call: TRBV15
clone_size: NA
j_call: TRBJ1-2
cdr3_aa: CATSRETGNYGYTF
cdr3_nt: TGTGCCACCAGCAGGGAGACAGGGAACTATGGCTACACCTTC

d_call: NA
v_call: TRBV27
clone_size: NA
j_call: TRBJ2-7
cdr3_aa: CASRDTPYEQYF
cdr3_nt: TGTGCCAGCAGGGACACTCCCTACGAGCAGTACTTC

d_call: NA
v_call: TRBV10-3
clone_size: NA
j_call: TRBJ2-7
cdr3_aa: CAIRGSGLAIYEQYF
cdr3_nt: TGTGCCATCAGGGGATCAGGGCTAGCGATCTACGAGCAGTACTTC

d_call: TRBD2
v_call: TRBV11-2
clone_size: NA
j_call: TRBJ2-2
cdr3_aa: CASSLAGTIPGELFF
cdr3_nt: TGTGCCAGCAGCTTAGCCGGGACTATTCCCGGGGAGCTGTTTTTT

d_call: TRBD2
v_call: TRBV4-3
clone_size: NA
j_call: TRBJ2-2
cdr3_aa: CASSQDSAGGPSTGELFF
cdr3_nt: TGCGCCAGCAGCCAAGATTCGGCGGGAGGGCCAAGCACCGGGGAGCTGTTTTTT

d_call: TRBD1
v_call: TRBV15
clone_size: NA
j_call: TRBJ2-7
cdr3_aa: CATSSLGGGYEQYF
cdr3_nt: TGTGCCACCAGCAGCCTAGGGGGCGGCTACGAGCAGTACTTC

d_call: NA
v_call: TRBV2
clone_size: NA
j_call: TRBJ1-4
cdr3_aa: CASKPASTNEKLFF
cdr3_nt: TGTGCCAGCAAACCAGCTTCAACTAATGAAAAACTGTTTTTT

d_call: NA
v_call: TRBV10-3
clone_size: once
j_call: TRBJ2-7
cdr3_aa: CAISAYTHEQYF
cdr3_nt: TGTGCCATCAGCGCCTATACCCACGAGCAGTACTTC

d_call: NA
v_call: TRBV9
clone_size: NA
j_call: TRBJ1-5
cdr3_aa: CASSVGGNSNQPQHF
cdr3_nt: TGTGCCAGCAGCGTAGGGGGTAATAGCAATCAGCCCCAGCATTTT

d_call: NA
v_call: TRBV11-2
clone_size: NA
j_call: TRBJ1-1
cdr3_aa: CASSLDQGRSEAFF
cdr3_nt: TGTGCCAGCAGCTTAGATCAGGGCAGGAGTGAAGCTTTCTTT

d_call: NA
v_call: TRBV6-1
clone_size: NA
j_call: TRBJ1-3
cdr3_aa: CASSEVMGEAGNTIYF
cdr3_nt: TGTGCCAGCAGTGAAGTAATGGGAGAGGCTGGAAACACCATATATTTT

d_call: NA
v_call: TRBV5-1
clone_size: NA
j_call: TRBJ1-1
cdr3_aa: CASSLGGWDGEAFF
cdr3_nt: TGCGCCAGCAGCTTGGGAGGATGGGACGGTGAAGCTTTCTTT

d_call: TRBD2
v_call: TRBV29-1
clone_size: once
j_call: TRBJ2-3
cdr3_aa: CSVEDLDSGPTDTQYF
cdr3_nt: TGCAGCGTTGAAGATCTTGATAGCGGGCCCACAGATACGCAGTATTTT

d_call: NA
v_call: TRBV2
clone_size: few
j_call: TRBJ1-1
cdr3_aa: CASRNTEAFF
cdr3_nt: TGTGCCAGCAGAAACACTGAAGCTTTCTTT

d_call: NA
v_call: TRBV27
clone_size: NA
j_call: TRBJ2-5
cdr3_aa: CASSSGQGGKTQYF
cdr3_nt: TGTGCCAGCAGTTCCGGGCAAGGGGGGAAGACCCAGTACTTC

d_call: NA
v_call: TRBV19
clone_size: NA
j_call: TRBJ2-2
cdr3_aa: CASSISGSPGELFF
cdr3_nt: TGTGCCAGTAGTATCTCCGGGAGCCCCGGGGAGCTGTTTTTT

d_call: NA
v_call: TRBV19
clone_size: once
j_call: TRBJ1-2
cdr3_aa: CASSTPGQIYGYTF
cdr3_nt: TGTGCCAGTAGTACCCCTGGACAAATCTATGGCTACACCTTC

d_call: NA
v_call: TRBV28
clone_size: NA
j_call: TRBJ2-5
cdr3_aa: CATTGRQVRETQYF
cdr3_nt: TGTGCCACCACCGGGCGACAGGTCAGGGAGACCCAGTACTTC

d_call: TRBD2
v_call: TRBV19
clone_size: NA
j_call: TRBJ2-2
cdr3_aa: CASKVGLAGLNTGELFF
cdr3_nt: TGTGCCAGTAAGGTGGGACTAGCGGGTCTGAACACCGGGGAGCTGTTTTTT

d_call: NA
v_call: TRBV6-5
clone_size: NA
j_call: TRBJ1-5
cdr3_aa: CASSPAGQPQHF
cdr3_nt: TGTGCCAGCAGCCCCGCGGGGCAGCCCCAGCATTTT

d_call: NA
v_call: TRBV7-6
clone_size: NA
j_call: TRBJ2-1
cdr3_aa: CASSPSQDPTYEQFF
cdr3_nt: TGTGCCAGCAGCCCCTCACAGGACCCTACATATGAGCAGTTCTTC

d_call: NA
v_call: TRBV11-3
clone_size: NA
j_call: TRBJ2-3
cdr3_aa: CASSPGVTDTQYF
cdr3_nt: TGTGCCAGCAGCCCAGGGGTCACAGATACGCAGTATTTT

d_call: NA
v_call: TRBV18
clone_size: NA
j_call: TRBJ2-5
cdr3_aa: CASSPAAETQYF
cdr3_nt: TGTGCCAGCTCACCAGCCGCTGAGACCCAGTACTTC

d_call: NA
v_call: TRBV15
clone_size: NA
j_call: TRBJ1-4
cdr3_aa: CATSRDRQGSNEKLFF
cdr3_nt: TGTGCCACCAGCAGAGACCGGCAGGGGTCTAATGAAAAACTGTTTTTT

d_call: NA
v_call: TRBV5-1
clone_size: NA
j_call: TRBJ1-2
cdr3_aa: CASSLEGIGGYTF
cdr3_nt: TGCGCCAGCAGCTTGGAGGGGATAGGTGGCTACACCTTC

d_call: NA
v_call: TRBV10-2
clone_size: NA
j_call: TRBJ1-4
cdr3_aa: CASSRGLKLFF
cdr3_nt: TGCGCCAGCAGTAGGGGGTTGAAACTGTTTTTT

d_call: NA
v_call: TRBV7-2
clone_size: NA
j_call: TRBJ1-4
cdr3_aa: CASSLRPRGNEKLFF
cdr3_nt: TGTGCCAGCAGCCTACGACCCCGAGGTAATGAAAAACTGTTTTTT

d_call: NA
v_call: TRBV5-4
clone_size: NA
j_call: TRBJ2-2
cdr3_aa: CASSLDTGELFF
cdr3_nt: TGTGCCAGCAGCTTGGACACCGGGGAGCTGTTTTTT

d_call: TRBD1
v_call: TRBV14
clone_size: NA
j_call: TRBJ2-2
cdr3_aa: CASSHYRGSSNTGELFF
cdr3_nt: TGTGCCAGCAGCCACTACAGGGGAAGTTCGAACACCGGGGAGCTGTTTTTT

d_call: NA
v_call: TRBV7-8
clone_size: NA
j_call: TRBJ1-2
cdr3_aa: CASNAVGGYGYTF
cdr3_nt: TGTGCCAGCAACGCCGTGGGGGGCTATGGCTACACCTTC

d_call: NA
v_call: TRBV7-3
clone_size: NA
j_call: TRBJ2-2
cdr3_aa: CASSSGNTGELFF
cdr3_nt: TGTGCCAGCAGCTCCGGGAACACCGGGGAGCTGTTTTTT

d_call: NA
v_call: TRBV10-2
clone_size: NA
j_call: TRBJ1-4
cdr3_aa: CASRKGATNEKLFF
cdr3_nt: TGCGCCAGCAGGAAGGGGGCAACTAATGAAAAACTGTTTTTT

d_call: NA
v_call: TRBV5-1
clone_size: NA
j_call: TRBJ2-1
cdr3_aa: CASSLTRGGSYNEQFF
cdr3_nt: TGCGCCAGCAGCTTGACGAGAGGGGGCTCCTACAATGAGCAGTTCTTC

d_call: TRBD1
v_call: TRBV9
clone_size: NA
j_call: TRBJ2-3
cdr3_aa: CASSSLLGGPDTQYF
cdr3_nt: TGTGCCAGCAGCTCCCTCCTAGGGGGCCCAGATACGCAGTATTTT